This T cell receptor (beta chain) was retrieved from a study of identical twins. Overall study findings and caveats: The same donors were not followed; conclusions instead depended on cross-sectional statistical analysis. Invariant MAIT and iNKT cells may have partly biased zero-insertion analyses.

In regard to this clonotype: Its matching antigen is unknown.

All of the donors were Caucasians in good health. TCRdb itself ran the 5' RACE reads through MiXCR, one entry per CDR3 protein. The sample has some 660,000 distinct CDR3 sequences; 8.6% are singletons. The CDR3 is made up of 15 amino acids. Germline V CDR1 and CDR2: WNHNN, SYGVQD (reference sequence). The V segment lost 5 bases and the J segment 4 bases; nucleotides outside the gene matches: 10. Another study also made use of these data, one on yellow fever vaccine responses in identical twins.

The chain links TRBV10-1 to TRBJ2-5; 7 positions agree with TRBD1. Sequencing was performed on PBMCs. This TCR was recovered from a woman aged 18-35 years in good health. The CDR3 loop is CASSRQGAVPETQYF. CDR3 bases: TGCGCCAGCAGTCGACAGGGAGCTGTTCCAGAGACCCAGTACTTC.